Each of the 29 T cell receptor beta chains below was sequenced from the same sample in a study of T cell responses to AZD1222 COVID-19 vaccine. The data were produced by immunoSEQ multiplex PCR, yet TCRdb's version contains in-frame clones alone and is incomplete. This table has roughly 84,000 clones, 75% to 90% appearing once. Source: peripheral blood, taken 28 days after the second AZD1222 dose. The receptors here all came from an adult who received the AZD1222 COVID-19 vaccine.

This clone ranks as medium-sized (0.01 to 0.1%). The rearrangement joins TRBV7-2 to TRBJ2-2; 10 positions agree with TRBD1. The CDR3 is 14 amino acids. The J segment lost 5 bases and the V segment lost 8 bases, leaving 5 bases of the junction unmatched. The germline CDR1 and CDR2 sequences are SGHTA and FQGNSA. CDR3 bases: TGTGCCAGCGACCGGGACAGGGGTACCGGGGAGCTGTTTTTT. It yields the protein CASDRDRGTGELFF.

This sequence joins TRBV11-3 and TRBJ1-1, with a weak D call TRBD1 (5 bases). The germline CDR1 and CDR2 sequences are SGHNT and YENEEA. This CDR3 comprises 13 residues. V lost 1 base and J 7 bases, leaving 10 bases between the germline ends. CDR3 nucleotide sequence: TGTGCCAGCAGCTTAGGACAGCTTGATGAAGCTTTCTTT. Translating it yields CASSLGQLDEAFF. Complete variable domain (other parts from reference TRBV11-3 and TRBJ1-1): EAGVVQSPRYKIIEKKQPVAFWCNPISGHNTLYWYLQNLGQGPELLIRYENEEAVDDSQLPKDRFSAERLKGVDSTLKIQPAELGDSAVYLCASSLGQLDEAFFGQGTRLTVV.

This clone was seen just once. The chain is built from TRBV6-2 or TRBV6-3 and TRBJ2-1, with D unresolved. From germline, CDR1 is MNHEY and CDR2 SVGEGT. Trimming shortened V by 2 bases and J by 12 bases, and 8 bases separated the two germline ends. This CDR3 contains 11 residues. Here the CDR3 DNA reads TGTGCCAGCAGTTACGGAGTGGGGCAGTTCTTC. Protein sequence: CASSYGVGQFF.

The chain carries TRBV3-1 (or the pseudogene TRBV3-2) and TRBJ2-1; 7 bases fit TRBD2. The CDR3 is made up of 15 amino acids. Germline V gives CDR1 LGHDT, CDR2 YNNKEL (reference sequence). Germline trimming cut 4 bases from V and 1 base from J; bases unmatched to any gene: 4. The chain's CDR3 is CASSPEGGSYNEQFF. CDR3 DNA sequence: TGTGCCAGCAGCCCGGAGGGAGGGTCCTACAATGAGCAGTTCTTC.

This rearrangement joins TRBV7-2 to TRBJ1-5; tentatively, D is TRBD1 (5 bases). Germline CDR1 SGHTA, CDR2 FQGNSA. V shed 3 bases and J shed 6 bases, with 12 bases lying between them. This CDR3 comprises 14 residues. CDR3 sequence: CASSFNGGPQPQHF. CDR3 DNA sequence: TGTGCCAGCAGCTTCAACGGGGGTCCTCAGCCCCAGCATTTT.

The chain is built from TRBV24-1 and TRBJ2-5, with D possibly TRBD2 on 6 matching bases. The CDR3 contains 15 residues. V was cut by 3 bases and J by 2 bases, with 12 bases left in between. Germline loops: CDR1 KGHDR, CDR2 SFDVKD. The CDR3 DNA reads TGTGCCACCAGTGATGCTACCGGGAGTCAAGAGACCCAGTACTTC. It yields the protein CATSDATGSQETQYF.

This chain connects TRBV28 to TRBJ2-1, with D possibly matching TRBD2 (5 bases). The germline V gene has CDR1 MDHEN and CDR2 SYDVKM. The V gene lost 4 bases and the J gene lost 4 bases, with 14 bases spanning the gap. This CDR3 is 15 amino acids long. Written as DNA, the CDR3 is TGTGCCAGCAGTTCTCCCCGGACTTCATACAATGAGCAGTTCTTC. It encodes CASSSPRTSYNEQFF. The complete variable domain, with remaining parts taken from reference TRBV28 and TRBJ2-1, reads DVKVTQSSRYLVKRTGEKVFLECVQDMDHENMFWYRQDPGLGLRLIYFSYDVKMKEKGDIPEGYSVSREKKERFSLILESASTNQTSMYLCASSSPRTSYNEQFFGPGTRLTVL.

The CDR3 DNA sequence: TGTGCCAGCAGCTACGACTACGAGCAGTACTTC. Translated: CASSYDYEQYF. The genes are TRBV7-8 and TRBJ2-7, with D unclear. This CDR3 is built from 11 residues. Germline-derived CDR1 and CDR2 are SGHVS and FQNEAQ. Trimming cost V 4 bases and J 3 bases, with 4 bases left between them.

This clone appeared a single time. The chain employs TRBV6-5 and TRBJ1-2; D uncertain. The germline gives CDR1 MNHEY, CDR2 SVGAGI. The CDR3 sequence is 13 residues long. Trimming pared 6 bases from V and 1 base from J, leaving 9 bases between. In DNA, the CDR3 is TGTGCCAGCAGCTTGGAGGTTAACTATGGCTACACCTTC. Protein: CASSLEVNYGYTF.

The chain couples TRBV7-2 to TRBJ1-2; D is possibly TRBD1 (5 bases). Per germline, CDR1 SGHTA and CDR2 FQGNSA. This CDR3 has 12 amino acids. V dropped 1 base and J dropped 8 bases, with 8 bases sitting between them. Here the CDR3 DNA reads TGTGCCAGCAGCTTAGAACAGGCGGGCTACACCTTC. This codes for CASSLEQAGYTF.

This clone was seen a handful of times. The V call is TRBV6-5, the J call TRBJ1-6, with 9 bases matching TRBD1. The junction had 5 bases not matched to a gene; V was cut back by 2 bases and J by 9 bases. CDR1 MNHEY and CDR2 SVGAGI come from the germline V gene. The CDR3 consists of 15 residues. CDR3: CASSYNPGQGSPLHF. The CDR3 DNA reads TGTGCCAGCAGTTACAACCCGGGACAGGGTTCACCCCTCCACTTT.

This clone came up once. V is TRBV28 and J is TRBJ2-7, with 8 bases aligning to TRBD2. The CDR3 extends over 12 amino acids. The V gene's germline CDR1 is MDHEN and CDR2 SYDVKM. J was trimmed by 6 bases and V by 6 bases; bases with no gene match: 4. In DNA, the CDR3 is TGTGCCAGCAGGTCCCTAGCGGGCGAGCAGTACTTC. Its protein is CASRSLAGEQYF.

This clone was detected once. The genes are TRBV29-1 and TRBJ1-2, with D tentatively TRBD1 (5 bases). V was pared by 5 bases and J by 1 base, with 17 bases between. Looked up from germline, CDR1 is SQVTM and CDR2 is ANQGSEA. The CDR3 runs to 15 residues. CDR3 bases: TGCAGCGTTTTGGATACAGGACGCGATAACTATGGCTACACCTTC. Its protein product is CSVLDTGRDNYGYTF.

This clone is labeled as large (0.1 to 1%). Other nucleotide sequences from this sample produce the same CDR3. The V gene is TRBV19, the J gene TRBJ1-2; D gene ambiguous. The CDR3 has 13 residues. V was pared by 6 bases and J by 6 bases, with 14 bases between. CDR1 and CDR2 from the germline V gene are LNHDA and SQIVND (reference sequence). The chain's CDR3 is CASSMGRTDGYTF. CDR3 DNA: TGTGCCAGTAGCATGGGCCGGACGGATGGCTACACCTTC.

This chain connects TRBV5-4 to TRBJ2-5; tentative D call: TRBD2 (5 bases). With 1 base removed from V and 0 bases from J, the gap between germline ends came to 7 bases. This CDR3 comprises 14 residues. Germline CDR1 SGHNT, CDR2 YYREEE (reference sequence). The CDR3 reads CASSLSGNQETQYF. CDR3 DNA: TGTGCCAGCAGCTTGTCGGGGAACCAAGAGACCCAGTACTTC.

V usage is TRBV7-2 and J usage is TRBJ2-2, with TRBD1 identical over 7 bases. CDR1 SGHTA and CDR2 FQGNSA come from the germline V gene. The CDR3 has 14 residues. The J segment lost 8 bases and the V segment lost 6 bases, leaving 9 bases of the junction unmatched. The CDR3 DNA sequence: TGTGCCAGCAGATACACAGGGACAGAAGGGGAGCTGTTTTTT. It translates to CASRYTGTEGELFF.

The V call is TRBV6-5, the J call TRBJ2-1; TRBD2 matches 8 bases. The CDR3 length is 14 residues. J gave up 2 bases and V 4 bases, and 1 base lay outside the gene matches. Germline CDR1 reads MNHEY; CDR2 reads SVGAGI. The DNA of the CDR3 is TGTGCCAGCAGTTCGGGAGGGACCTACAATGAGCAGTTCTTC. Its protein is CASSSGGTYNEQFF.

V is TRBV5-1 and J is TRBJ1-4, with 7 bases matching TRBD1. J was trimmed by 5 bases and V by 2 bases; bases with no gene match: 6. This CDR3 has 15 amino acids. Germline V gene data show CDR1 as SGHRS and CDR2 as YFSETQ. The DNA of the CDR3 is TGCGCCAGCAGCTTTTCGAAGGGGGCAAATGAAAAACTGTTTTTT. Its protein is CASSFSKGANEKLFF.

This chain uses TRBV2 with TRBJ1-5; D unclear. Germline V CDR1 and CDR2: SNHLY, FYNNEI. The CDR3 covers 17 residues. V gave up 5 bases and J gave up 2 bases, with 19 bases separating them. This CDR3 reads CASSPALGLGGNQPQHF. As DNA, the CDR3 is TGTGCCAGCAGTCCCGCCCTGGGCCTCGGAGGCAATCAGCCCCAGCATTTT. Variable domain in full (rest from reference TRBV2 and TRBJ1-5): EPEVTQTPSHQVTQMGQEVILRCVPISNHLYFYWYRQILGQKVEFLVSFYNNEISEKSEIFDDQFSVERPDGSNFTLKIRSTKLEDSAMYFCASSPALGLGGNQPQHFGDGTRLSIL.

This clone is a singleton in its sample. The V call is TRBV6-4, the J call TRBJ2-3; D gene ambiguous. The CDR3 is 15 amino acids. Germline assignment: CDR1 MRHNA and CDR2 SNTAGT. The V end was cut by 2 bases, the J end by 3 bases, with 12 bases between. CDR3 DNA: TGTGCCAGCAGTGACGGGTCCTCTCGGACAGATACGCAGTATTTT. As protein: CASSDGSSRTDTQYF.

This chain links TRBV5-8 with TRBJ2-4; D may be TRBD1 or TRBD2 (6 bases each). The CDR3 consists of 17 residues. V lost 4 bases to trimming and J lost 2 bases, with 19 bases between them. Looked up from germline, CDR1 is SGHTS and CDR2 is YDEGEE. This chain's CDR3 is CASSPPVGGGPKNIQYF. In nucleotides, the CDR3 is TGTGCCAGCAGCCCCCCCGTTGGAGGGGGGCCCAAAAACATTCAGTACTTC.

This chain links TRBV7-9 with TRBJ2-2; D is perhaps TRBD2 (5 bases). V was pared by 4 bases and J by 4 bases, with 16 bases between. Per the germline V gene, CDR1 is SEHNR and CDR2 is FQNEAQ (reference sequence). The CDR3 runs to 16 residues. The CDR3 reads CASSYPRGMRTGELFF. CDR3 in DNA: TGTGCCAGCAGCTACCCCCGGGGAATGCGCACCGGGGAGCTGTTTTTT.

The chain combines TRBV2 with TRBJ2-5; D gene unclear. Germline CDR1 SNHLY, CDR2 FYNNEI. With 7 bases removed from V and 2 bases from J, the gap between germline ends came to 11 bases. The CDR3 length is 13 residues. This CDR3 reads CASNSQTQETQYF. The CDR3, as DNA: TGTGCCAGCAACTCTCAGACTCAAGAGACCCAGTACTTC.

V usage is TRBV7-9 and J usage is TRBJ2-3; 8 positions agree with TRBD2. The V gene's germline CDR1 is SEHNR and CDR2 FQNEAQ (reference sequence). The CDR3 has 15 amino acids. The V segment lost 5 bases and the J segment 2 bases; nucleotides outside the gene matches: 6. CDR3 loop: CASSPRGGTTDTQYF. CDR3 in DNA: TGTGCCAGCAGCCCACGGGGGGGGACCACAGATACGCAGTATTTT. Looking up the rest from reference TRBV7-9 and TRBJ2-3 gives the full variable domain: DTGVSQNPRHKITKRGQNVTFRCDPISEHNRLYWYRQTLGQGPEFLTYFQNEAQLEKSRLLSDRFSAERPKGSFSTLEIQRTEQGDSAMYLCASSPRGGTTDTQYFGPGTRLTVL.

The CDR3 sequence: CAIGVGDKTEAFF. The CDR3 DNA is TGTGCCATCGGCGTGGGGGATAAAACTGAAGCTTTCTTT. J is TRBJ1-1 and V is TRBV10-3, with a tentative D call TRBD1 (5 bases). V was shortened by 8 bases and J by 5 bases, with 15 bases between the two germline ends. Germline V CDR1 and CDR2: ENHRY, SYGVKD. The CDR3 runs to 13 residues.

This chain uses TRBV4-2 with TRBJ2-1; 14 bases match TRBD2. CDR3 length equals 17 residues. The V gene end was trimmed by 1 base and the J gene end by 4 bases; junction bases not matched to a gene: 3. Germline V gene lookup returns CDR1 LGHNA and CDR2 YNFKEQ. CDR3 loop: CASSQGLAGGPYNEQFF. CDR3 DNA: TGTGCCAGCAGCCAAGGACTAGCGGGAGGGCCTTACAATGAGCAGTTCTTC.

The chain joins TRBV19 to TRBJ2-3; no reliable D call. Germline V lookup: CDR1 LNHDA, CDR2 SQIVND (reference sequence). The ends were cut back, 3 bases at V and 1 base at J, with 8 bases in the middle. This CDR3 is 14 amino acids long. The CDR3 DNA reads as TGTGCCAGTAGTATTAAGGCCGGCACAGATACGCAGTATTTT. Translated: CASSIKAGTDTQYF. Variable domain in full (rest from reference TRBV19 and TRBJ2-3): DGGITQSPKYLFRKEGQNVTLSCEQNLNHDAMYWYRQDPGQGLRLIYYSQIVNDFQKGDIAEGYSVSREKKESFPLTVTSAQKNPTAFYLCASSIKAGTDTQYFGPGTRLTVL.

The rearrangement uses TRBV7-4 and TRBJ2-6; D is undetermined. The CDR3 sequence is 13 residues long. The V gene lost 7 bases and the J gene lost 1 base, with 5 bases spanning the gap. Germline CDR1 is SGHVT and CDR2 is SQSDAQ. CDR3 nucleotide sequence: TGTGCCAGCACCACATCTGGGGCCAACGTCCTGACTTTC. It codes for CASTTSGANVLTF. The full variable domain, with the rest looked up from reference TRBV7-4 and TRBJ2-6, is GAGVSQSPRYKVAKRGRDVALRCDSISGHVTLYWYRQTLGQGSEVLTYSQSDAQRDKSGRPSGRFSAERPERSVSTLKIQRTEQGDSAVYLCASTTSGANVLTFGAGSRLTVL.

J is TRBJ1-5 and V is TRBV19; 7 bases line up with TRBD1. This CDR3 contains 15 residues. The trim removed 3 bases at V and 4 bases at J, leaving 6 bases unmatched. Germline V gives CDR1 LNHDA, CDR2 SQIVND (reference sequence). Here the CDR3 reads CASSIRTGQNQPQHF. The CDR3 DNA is TGTGCCAGTAGTATCAGGACAGGTCAGAATCAGCCCCAGCATTTT.